The entry below describes one T cell receptor beta chain. The antigen is undetermined. This sample is part of a study of cytomegalovirus exposure and HLA in healthy donors. Whole-study findings and limits: In a later analysis, a genetic analysis reported fewer productive-TCR N-insertions in an Asian-associated ancestry cluster than the cohort average.

The V gene lost 2 bases and the J gene lost 4 bases, with 14 bases spanning the gap. The CDR3 consists of 15 residues. The germline V gene has CDR1 MNHEY and CDR2 SVGAGI. PCR primers comprised 60 Vbeta and 13 Jbeta primers. The method was immunoSEQ multiplex PCR; TCRdb's version includes in-frame clones alone and lacks a portion of them. The profile shows about 140,000 clones, roughly 80% of them singletons. This sequence originates from a man in his forties in good health and CMV-seropositive. The chain recombines TRBV6-5 with TRBJ2-5; D is unresolved. The sample consisted of PBMCs. The CDR3 DNA is TGTGCCAGCAGTTACATCCAGGCCCCTCCAGAGACCCAGTACTTC. It codes for CASSYIQAPPETQYF.